This TCR beta chain appears in the sequencing data of a study of T cell responses to AZD1222 COVID-19 vaccine. Study results and caveats: Following two doses of AZD1222, Spike-specific TCR breadth and depth rose.

As regards this clone: What it recognizes is unknown.

Using immunoSEQ multiplex PCR, the repertoire was profiled, and TCRdb retains in-frame clones only, with some absent. The data show around 150,000 clones, with about 92% seen just once and approximately 6.3% held by the top ten. V was pared by 9 bases and J by 5 bases, with 9 bases of the junction left unmatched. This CDR3 contains 14 residues. Germline V lookup: CDR1 SGHRS, CDR2 YFSETQ. This TCR was recovered from an adult who received the AZD1222 COVID-19 vaccine. This sequence joins TRBV5-1 and TRBJ1-5; 9 bases agree with TRBD1. The input for sequencing was peripheral blood, taken 28 days after the second AZD1222 dose. The CDR3, as DNA: TGCGCCACCAATGGGGACAGGGATGATCAGCCCCAGCATTTT. Protein sequence: CATNGDRDDQPQHF.